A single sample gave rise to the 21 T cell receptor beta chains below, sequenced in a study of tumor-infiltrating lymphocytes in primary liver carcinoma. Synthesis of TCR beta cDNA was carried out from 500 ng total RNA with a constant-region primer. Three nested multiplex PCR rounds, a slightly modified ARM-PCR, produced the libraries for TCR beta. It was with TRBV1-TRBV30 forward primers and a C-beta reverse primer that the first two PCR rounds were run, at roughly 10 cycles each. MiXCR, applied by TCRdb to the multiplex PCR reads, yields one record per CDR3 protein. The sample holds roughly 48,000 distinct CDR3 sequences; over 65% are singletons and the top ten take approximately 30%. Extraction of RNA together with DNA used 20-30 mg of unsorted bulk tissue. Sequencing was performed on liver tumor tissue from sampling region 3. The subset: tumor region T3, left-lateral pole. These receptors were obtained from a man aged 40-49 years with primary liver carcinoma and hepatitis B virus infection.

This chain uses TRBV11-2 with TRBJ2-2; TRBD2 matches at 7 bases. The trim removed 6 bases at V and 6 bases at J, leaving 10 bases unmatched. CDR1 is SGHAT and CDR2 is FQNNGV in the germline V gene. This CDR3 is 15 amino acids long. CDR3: CASRMLAGVPGELFF. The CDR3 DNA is TGTGCCAGCAGGATGCTTGCGGGAGTACCCGGGGAGCTGTTTTTT.

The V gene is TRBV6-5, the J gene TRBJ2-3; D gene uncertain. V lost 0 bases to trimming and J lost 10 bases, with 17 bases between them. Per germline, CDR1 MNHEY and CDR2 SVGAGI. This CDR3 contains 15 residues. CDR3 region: CASSYSTVAARSQYF. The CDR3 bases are TGTGCCAGCAGTTACTCGACTGTAGCAGCGAGGTCGCAGTATTTT.

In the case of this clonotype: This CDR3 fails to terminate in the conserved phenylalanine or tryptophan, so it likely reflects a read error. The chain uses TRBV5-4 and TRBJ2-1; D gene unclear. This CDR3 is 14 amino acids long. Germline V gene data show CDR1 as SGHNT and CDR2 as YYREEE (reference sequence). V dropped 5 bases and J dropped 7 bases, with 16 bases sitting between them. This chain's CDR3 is CASSLGLAENEQFL. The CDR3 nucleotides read TGTGCCAGCAGTTTAGGTTTAGCAGAGAATGAGCAGTTCCTC.

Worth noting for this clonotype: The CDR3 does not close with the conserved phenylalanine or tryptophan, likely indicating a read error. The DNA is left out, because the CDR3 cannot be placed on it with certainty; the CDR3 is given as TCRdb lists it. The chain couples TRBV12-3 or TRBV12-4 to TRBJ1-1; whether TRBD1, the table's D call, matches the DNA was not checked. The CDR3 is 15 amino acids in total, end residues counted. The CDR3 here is CASSPRQGPYTEVFI.

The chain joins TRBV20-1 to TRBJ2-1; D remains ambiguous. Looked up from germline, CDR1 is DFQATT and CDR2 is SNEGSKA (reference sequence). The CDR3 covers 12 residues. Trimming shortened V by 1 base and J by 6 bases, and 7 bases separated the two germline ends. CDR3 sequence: CSARVIGNEQFF. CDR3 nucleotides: TGCAGTGCTAGAGTCATCGGCAATGAGCAGTTCTTC.

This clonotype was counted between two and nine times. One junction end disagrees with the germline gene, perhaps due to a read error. As DNA, the CDR3 is TGCGTCAGCAGCGAGACCAGCGGGAGTGTGTATGAGCAGTTCTTC. Its protein is CVSSETSGSVYEQFF. V usage is TRBV5-1 and J usage is TRBJ2-1; 8 bases line up with TRBD2. Looked up from germline, CDR1 is SGHRS and CDR2 is YFSETQ. The CDR3 runs to 15 residues.

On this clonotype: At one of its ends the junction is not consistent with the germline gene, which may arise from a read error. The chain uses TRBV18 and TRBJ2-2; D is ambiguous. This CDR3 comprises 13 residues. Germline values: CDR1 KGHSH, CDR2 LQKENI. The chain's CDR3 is CTSSPPNTGELFF. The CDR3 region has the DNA TGTACCAGCTCACCACCGAACACCGGGGAGCTGTTTTTT.

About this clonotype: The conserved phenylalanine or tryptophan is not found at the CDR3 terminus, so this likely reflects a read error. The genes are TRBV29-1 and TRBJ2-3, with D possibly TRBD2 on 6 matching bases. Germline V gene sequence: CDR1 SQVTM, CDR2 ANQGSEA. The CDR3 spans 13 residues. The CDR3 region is CSVEGTVTETQYS. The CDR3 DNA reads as TGCAGCGTCGAGGGGACTGTCACAGAAACGCAGTATTCT.

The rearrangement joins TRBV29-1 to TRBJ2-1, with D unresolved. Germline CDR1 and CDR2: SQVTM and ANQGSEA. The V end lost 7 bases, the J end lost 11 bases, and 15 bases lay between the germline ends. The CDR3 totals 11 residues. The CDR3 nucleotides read TGCAGCGCCCCTAAAGTGGGTCAGCAGTTCTTC. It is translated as CSAPKVGQQFF.

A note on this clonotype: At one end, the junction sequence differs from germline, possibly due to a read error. Here the CDR3 reads CASSQVGLGYEQYF. The CDR3 bases are TGCGCCAGCAGCCAAGTGGGGCTTGGTTACGAACAGTACTTC. This chain uses TRBV4-1 with TRBJ2-7, with D perhaps TRBD1 (5 bases). Looked up from germline, CDR1 is MGHRA and CDR2 is YSYEKL. This CDR3 region has 14 residues.

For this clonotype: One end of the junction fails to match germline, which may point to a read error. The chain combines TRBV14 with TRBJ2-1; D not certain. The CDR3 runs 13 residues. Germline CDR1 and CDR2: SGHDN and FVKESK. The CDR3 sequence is CTSSPETRDEQFF. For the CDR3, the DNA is TGTACCAGCAGTCCCGAGACTCGGGATGAGCAGTTCTTC.

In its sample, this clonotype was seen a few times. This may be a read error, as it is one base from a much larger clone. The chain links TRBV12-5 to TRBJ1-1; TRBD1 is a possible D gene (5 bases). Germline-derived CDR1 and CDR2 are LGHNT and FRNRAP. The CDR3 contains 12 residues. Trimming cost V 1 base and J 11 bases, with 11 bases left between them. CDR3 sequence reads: CASGLGRGNAFF. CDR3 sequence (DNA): TGTGCTAGTGGTTTGGGACGGGGGAATGCTTTCTTT.

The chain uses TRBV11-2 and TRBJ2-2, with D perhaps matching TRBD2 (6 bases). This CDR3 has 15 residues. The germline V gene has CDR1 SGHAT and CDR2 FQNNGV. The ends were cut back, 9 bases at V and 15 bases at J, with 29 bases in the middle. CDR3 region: CASLPPGVYTGVLFF. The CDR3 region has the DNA TGTGCCAGTCTCCCACCGGGAGTGTACACCGGGGTGTTGTTTTTT.

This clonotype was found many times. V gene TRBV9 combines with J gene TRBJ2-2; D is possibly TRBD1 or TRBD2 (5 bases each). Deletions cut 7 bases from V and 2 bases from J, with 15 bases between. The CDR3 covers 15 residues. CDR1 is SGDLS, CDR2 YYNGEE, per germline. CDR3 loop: CASGGPQDNTGELFF. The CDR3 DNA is TGTGCCAGCGGGGGTCCACAGGACAACACCGGGGAGCTGTTTTTT.

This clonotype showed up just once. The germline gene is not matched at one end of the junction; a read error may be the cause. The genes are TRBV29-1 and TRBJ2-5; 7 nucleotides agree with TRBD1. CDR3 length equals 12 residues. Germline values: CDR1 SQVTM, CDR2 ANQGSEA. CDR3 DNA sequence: TGTAGCGCCAGGACAGGCAACGAGACCCAGTACTTC. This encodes CSARTGNETQYF.

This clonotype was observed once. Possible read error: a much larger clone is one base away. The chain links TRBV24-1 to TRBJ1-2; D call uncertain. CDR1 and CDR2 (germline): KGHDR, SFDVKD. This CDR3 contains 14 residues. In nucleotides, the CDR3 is TGTGCCGCCAGTGATTCGACGGTTTACTATGGCTACACCTTC. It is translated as CAASDSTVYYGYTF.

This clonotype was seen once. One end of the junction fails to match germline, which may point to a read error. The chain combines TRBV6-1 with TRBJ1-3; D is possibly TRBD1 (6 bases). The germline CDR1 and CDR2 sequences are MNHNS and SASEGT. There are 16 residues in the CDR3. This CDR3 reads CASTPSGTWTGNAIYF. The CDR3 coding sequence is TGTGCCAGCACCCCCTCCGGGACATGGACTGGAAACGCCATATATTTT.

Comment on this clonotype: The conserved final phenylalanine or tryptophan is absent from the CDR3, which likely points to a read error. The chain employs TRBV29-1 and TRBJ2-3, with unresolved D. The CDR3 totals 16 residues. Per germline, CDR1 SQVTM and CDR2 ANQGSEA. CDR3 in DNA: TGCAGCGTTGGGTACCTGGACCACGGCTACACAGATATGCAGTATCTT. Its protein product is CSVGYLDHGYTDMQYL.

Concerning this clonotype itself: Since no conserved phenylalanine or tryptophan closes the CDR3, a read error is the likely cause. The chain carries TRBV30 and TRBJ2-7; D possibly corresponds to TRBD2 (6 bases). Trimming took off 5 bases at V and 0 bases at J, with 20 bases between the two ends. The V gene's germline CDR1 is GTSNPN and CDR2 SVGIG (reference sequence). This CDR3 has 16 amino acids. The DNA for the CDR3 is TGTGCCTGGTGTTTAACTAGCAGGAGGTTCTCCTACGAGCAGTACTTA. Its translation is CAWCLTSRRFSYEQYL.

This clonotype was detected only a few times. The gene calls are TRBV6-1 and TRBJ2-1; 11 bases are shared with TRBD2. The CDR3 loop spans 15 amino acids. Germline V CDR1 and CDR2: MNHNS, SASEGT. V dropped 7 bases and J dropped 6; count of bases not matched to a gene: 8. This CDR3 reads CASNVGLAEFNEQFF. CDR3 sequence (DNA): TGTGCCAGCAACGTGGGACTAGCGGAATTCAATGAGCAGTTCTTC.

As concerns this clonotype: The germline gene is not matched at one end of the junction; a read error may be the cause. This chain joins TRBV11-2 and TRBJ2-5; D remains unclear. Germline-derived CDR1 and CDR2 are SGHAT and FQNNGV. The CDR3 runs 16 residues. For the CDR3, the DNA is TGTGCCAGCAGACCCCGGGTCTCGGCCCACCAAGAGACCCAGTATTTC. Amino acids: CASRPRVSAHQETQYF.